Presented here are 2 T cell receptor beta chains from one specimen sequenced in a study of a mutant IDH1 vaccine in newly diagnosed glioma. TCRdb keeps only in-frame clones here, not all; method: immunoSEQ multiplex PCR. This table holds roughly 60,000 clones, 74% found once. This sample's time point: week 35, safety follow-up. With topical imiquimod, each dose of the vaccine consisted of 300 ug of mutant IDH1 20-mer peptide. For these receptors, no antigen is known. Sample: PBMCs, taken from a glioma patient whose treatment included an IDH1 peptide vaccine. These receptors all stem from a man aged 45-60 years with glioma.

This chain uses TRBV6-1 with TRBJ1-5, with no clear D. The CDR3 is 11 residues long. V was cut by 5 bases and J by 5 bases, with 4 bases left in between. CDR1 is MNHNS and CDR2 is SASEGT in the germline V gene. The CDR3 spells CASSIDQPQHF. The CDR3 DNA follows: TGTGCCAGCAGTATTGATCAGCCCCAGCATTTT.

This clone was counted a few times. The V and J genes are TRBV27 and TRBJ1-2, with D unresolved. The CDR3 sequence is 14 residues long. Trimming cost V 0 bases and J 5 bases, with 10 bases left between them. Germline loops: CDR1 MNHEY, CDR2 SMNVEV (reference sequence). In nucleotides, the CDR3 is TGTGCCAGCAGTTTATCCTCAACCCTATATGGCTACACCTTC. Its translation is CASSLSSTLYGYTF.